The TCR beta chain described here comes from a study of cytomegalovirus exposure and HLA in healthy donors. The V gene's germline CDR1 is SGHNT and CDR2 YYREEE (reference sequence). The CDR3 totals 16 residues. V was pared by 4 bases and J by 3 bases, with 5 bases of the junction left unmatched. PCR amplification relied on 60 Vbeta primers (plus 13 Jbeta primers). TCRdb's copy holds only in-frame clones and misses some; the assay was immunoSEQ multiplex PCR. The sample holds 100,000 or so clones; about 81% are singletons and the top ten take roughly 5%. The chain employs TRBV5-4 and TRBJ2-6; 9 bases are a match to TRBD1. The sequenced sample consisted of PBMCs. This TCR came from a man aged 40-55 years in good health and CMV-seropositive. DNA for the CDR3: TGTGCCAGCAGCCTGGGACAGGGAGGTGGGGCCAACGTCCTGACTTTC. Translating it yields CASSLGQGGGANVLTF. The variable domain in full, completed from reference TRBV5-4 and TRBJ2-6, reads ETGVTQSPTHLIKTRGQQVTLRCSSQSGHNTVSWYQQALGQGPQFIFQYYREEENGRGNFPPRFSGLQFPNYSSELNVNALELDDSALYLCASSLGQGGGANVLTFGAGSRLTVL.